This T cell receptor beta chain emerged from a study of beta chain features in type 1 diabetes. On the study more broadly: Across every sample, 107,917,701 sorted cells were examined in total.

The authors reverse transcribed all of the isolated RNA, so sequencing captured expressed TCRB transcripts. Regulatory, naive and central memory T cell samples averaged approximately 3.8 million reads. Repertoires were generated with immunoSEQ multiplex PCR, while TCRdb's copy carries only in-frame clones and drops some. The sample contains approximately 170,000 clones, about 7.9% of which appear only once. Study results and limitations: There were fewer insertions and more deletions at the VDJ junctions of type 1 diabetes patients. Shorter TCRB CDR3s, moderately but significantly so, marked every one of the four CD4+ subsets in Type 1 diabetes patients.

Every sorted population was more than 95% pure. Germline V gene data show CDR1 as SGDLS and CDR2 as YYNGEE. Trimming cost V 4 bases and J 4 bases, with 14 bases left between them. The CDR3 spans 14 residues. In regard to this clone: Its cognate antigen is unknown.

This rearrangement joins TRBV9 to TRBJ2-5; a weak D match, TRBD2 (7 bases). Sequencing was carried out using central memory CD4+ T cells from blood. This clonotype originated in a man between 18 and 29 years old with type 1 diabetes. In nucleotides, the CDR3 is TGTGCCAGCAGCCCCATGGGAGGGGGAGAGACCCAGTACTTC. This codes for CASSPMGGGETQYF.